This T cell receptor beta chain was obtained from a study of cytomegalovirus exposure and HLA in healthy donors. On the study more broadly: When 300 to 500 donors were genotyped, roughly 80% of them were found to fall in the Caucasian-associated ancestry cluster.

Study-level results: In a later analysis, V- and J-gene trimming of beta chains associated with a DCLRE1C missense variant, replicated independently. Earlier analysis looked at TCR beta V segments, and most were productive about 87% or about 30% of the time.

Details on this clone: Antigen specificity is unknown.

The study sampled nominally healthy donors, though unrecorded immune exposures were likely. 60 Vbeta and 13 Jbeta primers were used in PCR. The data were produced by immunoSEQ multiplex PCR, yet TCRdb's version contains in-frame clones alone and is incomplete. Among about 67,000 clones listed, around four fifths were seen once. Per the germline V gene, CDR1 is SNHLY and CDR2 is FYNNEI. Germline trimming cut 9 bases from V and 3 bases from J; bases unmatched to any gene: 4. The CDR3 has 12 amino acids. The chain is built from TRBV2 and TRBJ2-7; 8 nucleotides align to TRBD1. This clonotype originated in a man in his forties or fifties in good health and CMV-seronegative. Material: PBMCs. The CDR3 DNA follows: TGTGCCAGTGGGGACAGGAACTACGAGCAGTACTTC. Protein: CASGDRNYEQYF.